A single sample gave rise to the 14 T cell receptor beta chains below, sequenced in a study of tumor-infiltrating lymphocytes in primary liver carcinoma. Starting from 500 ng of total RNA, TCR beta cDNA was produced with a primer in the constant region. What produced the TCR beta libraries was three nested multiplex PCR rounds using slightly modified ARM-PCR. In the first two PCR rounds, TRBV1-TRBV30 forward primers were paired with a C-beta reverse primer, and each round lasted about 9 cycles. One entry per CDR3 protein, called by TCRdb with MiXCR from the multiplex PCR reads. The profile shows some 94,000 distinct CDR3 sequences, 55% to 70% of them singletons. Co-extraction of both nucleic acids (RNA and DNA) used roughly 18-34 mg of unsorted bulk tissue. The sample was liver tumor tissue from sampling region 5. Subset reported: tumor region T5, tumor centre. All receptors come from a woman aged 55-69 years with primary liver carcinoma and hepatitis B virus infection.

This sequence joins TRBV28 and TRBJ1-5; 9 positions match TRBD1. The CDR3 length is 17 residues. CDR1 and CDR2 from the germline V gene are MDHEN and SYDVKM. The V gene end was trimmed by 5 bases and the J gene end by 7 bases; junction bases not matched to a gene: 15. The CDR3 reads CASSQSSGTGLLQPQHF. CDR3 nucleotide sequence: TGTGCCAGCAGTCAGAGTTCAGGGACAGGGCTTTTACAGCCCCAGCATTTT.

With respect to this clonotype: This is likely a read error, given that the CDR3 carries no conserved phenylalanine or tryptophan at its end. In DNA, the CDR3 is TGCGCCTGCAGCACGGACAGGGGCCTCTATGGCTACACCATC. It codes for CACSTDRGLYGYTI. This rearrangement joins TRBV5-1 to TRBJ1-2, with 9 bases fitting TRBD1. The CDR3 extends over 14 amino acids. From germline, CDR1 is SGHRS and CDR2 YFSETQ.

This rearrangement joins TRBV4-1 to TRBJ2-7; 8 bases match TRBD2. V dropped 4 bases and J dropped 5; count of bases not matched to a gene: 7. The CDR3 is made up of 14 amino acids. Per germline, CDR1 MGHRA and CDR2 YSYEKL. Here the CDR3 reads CASSPKTSADEQYF. The CDR3, as DNA: TGCGCCAGCAGCCCGAAGACTAGCGCAGACGAGCAGTACTTC.

Only one count was recorded for this clonotype. The chain carries TRBV14 and TRBJ1-1; D is undetermined. Trimming cost V 4 bases and J 5 bases, with 11 bases left between them. This CDR3 comprises 13 residues. Germline CDR1 SGHDN, CDR2 FVKESK. The CDR3 region has the DNA TGTGCCAGCAGCCCTAGGGTGGATACTGAAGCTTTCTTT. It encodes CASSPRVDTEAFF.

The chain combines TRBV5-1 with TRBJ2-1, with 8 bases aligning to TRBD2. Germline V gives CDR1 SGHRS, CDR2 YFSETQ. The CDR3 sequence is 13 residues long. Unmatched junction bases numbered 6, after V lost 3 bases and J lost 10 bases. This CDR3 is CASSSQREWEQFF. Here the CDR3 DNA reads TGCGCCAGCAGCTCCCAGCGGGAGTGGGAGCAGTTCTTC.

This clonotype was detected a few times. The chain combines TRBV25-1 with TRBJ1-1; the match to TRBD1 covers 10 bases. The ends lost 7 bases at V and 5 bases at J; junction bases unmatched: 10. The CDR3 has 15 amino acids. Looked up from germline, CDR1 is MGHDK and CDR2 is SYGVNS. Here the CDR3 DNA reads TGTGCCAGCACTATTAGGACAGGGGGAAGGACTGAAGCTTTCTTT. This codes for CASTIRTGGRTEAFF.

With regard to this clonotype: Possible read error: a much larger clone is one base away. The chain uses TRBV6-1 and TRBJ2-2; D is perhaps TRBD1 (6 bases). The CDR3 loop spans 14 amino acids. Trimming removed 9 bases from V and 7 bases from J, with 18 bases in between. Germline CDR1 reads MNHNS; CDR2 reads SASEGT. CDR3 coding DNA: TGTGCCAGTCCGTGTGTGGGGGCGGGCGGGGAGCTGTTTTTT. This gives the protein CASPCVGAGGELFF.

Points on this clonotype: The junction differs from germline at one of its ends, possibly a read error. This chain uses TRBV11-2 with TRBJ1-2; a weak D match, TRBD1 (5 bases). The CDR3 extends over 17 amino acids. Germline V gene sequence: CDR1 SGHAT, CDR2 FQNNGV. As DNA, the CDR3 is TGTGTCAGCAGCTTAGATCCGATCAGGGCGCTGCGCTATAACTACACCTTC. It codes for CVSSLDPIRALRYNYTF.

The V call is TRBV29-1, the J call TRBJ2-5; 7 bases fit TRBD1. The CDR3 runs to 15 residues. CDR1 is SQVTM, CDR2 ANQGSEA, per germline. V dropped 1 base and J dropped 9; count of bases not matched to a gene: 14. CDR3 protein: CSVEGPTGSLEAQYF. The CDR3 DNA follows: TGCAGCGTTGAAGGGCCGACAGGGTCCCTTGAGGCCCAGTACTTC. The variable domain in full, completed from reference TRBV29-1 and TRBJ2-5, reads SAVISQKPSRDICQRGTSLTIQCQVDSQVTMMFWYRQQPGQSLTLIATANQGSEATYESGFVIDKFPISRPNLTFSTLTVSNMSPEDSSIYLCSVEGPTGSLEAQYFGPGTRLLVL.

The rearrangement uses TRBV2 and TRBJ1-1; the D gene is possibly TRBD1 (5 bases). The CDR3 extends over 16 amino acids. V dropped 2 bases and J dropped 1 base, with 14 bases sitting between them. CDR1 is SNHLY, CDR2 FYNNEI, per germline. The CDR3 DNA is TGTGCCAGCAGTGAATTCCACGGGACGTCGAACACTGAAGCTTTCTTT. Its translation is CASSEFHGTSNTEAFF.

Points on this clonotype: The junction shows a germline mismatch at one end, possibly a read error. The V gene is TRBV29-1, the J gene TRBJ1-1; maybe TRBD1 (5 bases). The CDR3 spans 13 residues. Germline V CDR1 and CDR2: SQVTM, ANQGSEA. CDR3 region: CSDENGANTEALF. The DNA of the CDR3 is TGCAGCGATGAGAATGGGGCAAACACTGAAGCTTTATTT.

A remark on this clonotype: The junction differs from germline at one of its ends, possibly a read error. This sequence joins TRBV28 and TRBJ1-4; D gene unclear. The CDR3 contains 15 residues. The germline CDR1 and CDR2 sequences are MDHEN and SYDVKM. CDR3 region: CGSSSPITTNEKLFF. Here the CDR3 DNA reads TGTGGCAGCAGCTCCCCAATAACAACTAATGAAAAACTGTTTTTT.

Of note for this clonotype: Its ends do not fully match the called genes, so a read error is possible. The gene calls are TRBV11-3 and TRBJ1-1; the D is unclear. The CDR3 has 13 amino acids. Germline CDR1 is SGHNT and CDR2 is YENEEA. CDR3 region: CASSLGGNTEVFF. CDR3 coding DNA: TGTGCCAGCAGCTTAGGGGGAAACACTGAAGTTTTTTTT.

V and J are TRBV6-6 and TRBJ1-2, with D possibly matching TRBD1 (6 bases). The CDR3 has 15 amino acids. V lost 7 bases to trimming and J lost 4 bases, with 19 bases between them. The germline CDR1 and CDR2 sequences are MNHNY and SVGAGI (reference sequence). DNA for the CDR3: TGTGCCAGCATCACCTCAGGGGACACTTCCTATGGCTACACCTTC. It codes for CASITSGDTSYGYTF.